This record covers a single T cell receptor (beta chain). Patients were all untreated before their thyroid surgery. The record originates from a study of metastatic and nonmetastatic thyroid tumors. The germline V gene has CDR1 SGHAT and CDR2 FQDESV (reference sequence). The CDR3 is made up of 15 amino acids. V lost 4 bases to trimming and J lost 10 bases; unmatched junction nucleotides: 13. Original processing notes: It was from CDR3 differences across clinicopathological groups that a distant-metastasis classifier for papillary thyroid cancer was built. Using MiXCR, TCRdb reanalyzed the PCR reads. The V and J calls here are based on TCRdb, not the publication. The sample consists of 27,000 or so clones, 15% of them appearing once.

The J gene is TRBJ2-3, the V gene TRBV11-1; 8 bases match TRBD2. The receptor comes from a male donor with papillary thyroid cancer or a benign thyroid nodule (not recorded which). Some clones in this sample may be carry-over from other donors' samples. Sequenced: blood. This CDR3 is CASSSTSGGTGSQYF. DNA of the CDR3: TGTGCCAGCAGCTCTACTAGCGGTGGAACGGGGTCGCAGTATTTT.